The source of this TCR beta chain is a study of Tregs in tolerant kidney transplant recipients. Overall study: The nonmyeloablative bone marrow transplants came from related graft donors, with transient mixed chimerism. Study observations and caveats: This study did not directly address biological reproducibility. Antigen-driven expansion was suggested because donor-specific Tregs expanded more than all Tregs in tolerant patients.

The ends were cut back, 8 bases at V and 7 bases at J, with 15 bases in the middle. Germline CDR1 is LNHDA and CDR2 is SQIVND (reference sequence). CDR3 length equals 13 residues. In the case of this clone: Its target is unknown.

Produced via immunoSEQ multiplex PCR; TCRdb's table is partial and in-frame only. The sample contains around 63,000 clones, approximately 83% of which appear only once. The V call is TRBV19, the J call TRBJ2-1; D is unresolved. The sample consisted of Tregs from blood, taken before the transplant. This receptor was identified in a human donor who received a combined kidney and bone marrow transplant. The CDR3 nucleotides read TGTGCCAGTCGCCCGGGCGTGGGGAATGAGCAGTTCTTC. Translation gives CASRPGVGNEQFF.